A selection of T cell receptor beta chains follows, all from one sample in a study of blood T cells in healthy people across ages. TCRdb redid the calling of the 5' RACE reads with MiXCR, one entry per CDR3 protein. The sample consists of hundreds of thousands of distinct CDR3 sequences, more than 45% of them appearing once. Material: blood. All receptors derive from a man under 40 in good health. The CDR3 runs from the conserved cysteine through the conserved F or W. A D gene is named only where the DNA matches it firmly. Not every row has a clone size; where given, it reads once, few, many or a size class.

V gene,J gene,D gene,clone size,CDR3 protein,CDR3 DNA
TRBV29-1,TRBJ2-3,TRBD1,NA,CSVEDGGQITDTQYF,TGCAGCGTTGAAGATGGGGGACAGATAACAGATACGCAGTATTTT
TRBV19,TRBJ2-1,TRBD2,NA,CASSRTSGVMNEQFF,TGTGCCAGTAGCAGGACTAGCGGGGTAATGAATGAGCAGTTCTTC
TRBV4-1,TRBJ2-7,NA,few,CASSQERGTAYEQYF,TGCGCCAGCAGCCAAGAAAGAGGAACAGCCTACGAGCAGTACTTC
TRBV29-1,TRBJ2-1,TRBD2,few,CSGRGLAGGDEQFF,TGCAGCGGCCGGGGACTAGCGGGAGGAGATGAGCAGTTCTTC
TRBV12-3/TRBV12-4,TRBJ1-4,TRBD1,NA,CASSLGTGDSNEKLFF,TGTGCCAGCAGTCTCGGGACAGGCGACTCTAATGAAAAACTGTTTTTT
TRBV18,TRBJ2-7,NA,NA,CASSFGRSCEQYF,TGTGCCAGCTCGTTCGGCAGAAGCTGCGAGCAGTACTTC
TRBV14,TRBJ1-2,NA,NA,CASSQVTALSNYGYTF,TGTGCCAGCAGCCAAGTAACAGCCTTGTCTAACTATGGCTACACCTTC
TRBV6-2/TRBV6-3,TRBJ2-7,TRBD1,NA,CASSYDGRTGESYEQYF,TGTGCCAGCAGTTATGATGGACGGACAGGGGAGTCCTACGAGCAGTACTTC
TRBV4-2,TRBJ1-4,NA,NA,CASSPRGVREKLFF,TGTGCCAGCAGCCCCCGCGGGGTCCGCGAAAAACTGTTTTTT
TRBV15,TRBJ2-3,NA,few,CATSRDPRGGSRTDTQYF,TGTGCCACCAGCAGAGATCCCCGAGGAGGGTCTCGCACAGATACGCAGTATTTT
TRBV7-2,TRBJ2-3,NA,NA,CASSWTATSTDTQYF,TGTGCCAGCAGCTGGACCGCTACTAGCACAGATACGCAGTATTTT